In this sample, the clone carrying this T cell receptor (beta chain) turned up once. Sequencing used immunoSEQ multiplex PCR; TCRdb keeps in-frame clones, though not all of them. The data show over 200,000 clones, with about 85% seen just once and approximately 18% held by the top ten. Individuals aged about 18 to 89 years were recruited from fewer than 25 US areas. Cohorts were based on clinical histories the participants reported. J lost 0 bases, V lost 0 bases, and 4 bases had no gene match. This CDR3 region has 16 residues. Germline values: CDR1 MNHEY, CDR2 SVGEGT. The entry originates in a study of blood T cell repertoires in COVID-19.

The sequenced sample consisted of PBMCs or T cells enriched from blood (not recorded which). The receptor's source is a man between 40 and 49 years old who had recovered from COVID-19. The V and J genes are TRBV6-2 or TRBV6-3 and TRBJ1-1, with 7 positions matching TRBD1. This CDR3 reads CASSYSTGLLNTEAFF. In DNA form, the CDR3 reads TGTGCCAGCAGTTACTCGACAGGGCTCTTGAACACTGAAGCTTTCTTT.